The 22 T cell receptor beta chains below all came from one sample that was sequenced in a study of CD8+ T cells in alopecia areata (dated by TCRdb to 2017 to 2018). Libraries were constructed by the immunoSEQ multiplex PCR assay. RNA was extracted from all samples and reverse transcribed into cDNA, which served as template for TCR sequencing. Imported from immuneACCESS, the table was reduced by TCRdb to in-frame sequences with V and J called. These copies leave out some clones; in studies compared against another copy, an unresolved V gene accounts for under half, and the cause of the remainder is not known. This sample gives 200,000 to 250,000 clones in total; 56% of them show up just once. The ten most abundant clones make up around 5% of the sample. The sequenced material came from CD8+ T cells sorted from blood. The source of these receptors is a human donor in good health.

The chain carries TRBV11-2 and TRBJ2-3; the D gene is possibly TRBD2 (6 bases). The V end lost 0 bases, the J end lost 0 bases, and 13 bases lay between the germline ends. Germline V gives CDR1 SGHAT, CDR2 FQNNGV. This CDR3 spans 17 amino acids. This chain's CDR3 is CASSLDIRAGSTDTQYF. As DNA, the CDR3 is TGTGCCAGCAGCTTAGACATTAGGGCGGGGAGCACAGATACGCAGTATTTT.

A few counts support this clone. This sequence joins TRBV27 and TRBJ1-2; possibly TRBD1 for D (5 bases). Germline CDR1 MNHEY, CDR2 SMNVEV (reference sequence). V lost 4 bases, J lost 7 bases, and 10 bases lay in between. The CDR3 sequence is 12 residues long. CDR3 protein: CASSSGGSGYTF. The CDR3 DNA reads TGTGCCAGCAGTTCGGGGGGTAGTGGCTACACCTTC.

The gene calls are TRBV6-5 and TRBJ1-2, with a weak D call TRBD1 (6 bases). The CDR3 is 13 residues long. CDR1 and CDR2 (germline): MNHEY, SVGAGI. Trimming took off 6 bases at V and 6 bases at J, with 14 bases between the two ends. Here the CDR3 DNA reads TGTGCCAGCAGCCCCGGGGGCCCAGATGGCTACACCTTC. Its translation is CASSPGGPDGYTF.

This clone has just a few counts. This chain uses TRBV5-4 with TRBJ1-1; D not resolved. This CDR3 has 15 residues. V lost 3 bases to trimming and J lost 5 bases, with 17 bases between them. Germline assignment: CDR1 SGHNT and CDR2 YYREEE (reference sequence). The CDR3 nucleotides read TGTGCCAGCAGCTCCCACCCCTCCAGCAGGACTGAAGCTTTCTTT. Protein product: CASSSHPSSRTEAFF.

This clone was counted a few times. This sequence joins TRBV4-1 and TRBJ2-7; perhaps TRBD1 as D (6 bases). V was trimmed by 0 bases and J by 4 bases, leaving 10 bases between them. Germline V lookup: CDR1 MGHRA, CDR2 YSYEKL. The CDR3 extends over 14 amino acids. The CDR3 coding sequence is TGCGCCAGCAGCCAAGACTTCAGGGGTTACGAGCAGTACTTC. Its protein product is CASSQDFRGYEQYF.

This clone was seen a few times. The chain links TRBV11-2 to TRBJ2-3; 10 positions match TRBD2. This CDR3 region has 15 residues. CDR1 is SGHAT, CDR2 FQNNGV, per germline. The trim removed 5 bases at V and 2 bases at J, leaving 4 bases unmatched. CDR3 DNA: TGTGCCAGCAGCACTCTAGCGGGGGCCACAGATACGCAGTATTTT. It specifies CASSTLAGATDTQYF.

V and J are TRBV30 and TRBJ1-2; TRBD1 matches 8 bases. The CDR3 runs 13 residues. V was pared by 3 bases and J by 5 bases, with 5 bases of the junction left unmatched. Looked up from germline, CDR1 is GTSNPN and CDR2 is SVGIG (reference sequence). CDR3: CAWSRTGNYGYTF. CDR3 coding DNA: TGTGCCTGGAGCCGGACAGGGAATTATGGCTACACCTTC.

In the case of this clone: A junction boundary mismatches the germline segment, possibly from a read error. The rearrangement joins TRBV5-4 to TRBJ1-1, with no clear D. The CDR3 length is 15 residues. Germline V CDR1 and CDR2: SGHNT, YYREEE (reference sequence). The CDR3 coding sequence is TGTGCTAGCAGCTTGGTGGGTTCCCCAGACACTGAAGCTTTCTTT. This translates into CASSLVGSPDTEAFF.

The DNA for the CDR3 is TGTGCCAGCAGCTTTGATTCGGGGAGTGGCTCACCCCTCCACTTT. As protein: CASSFDSGSGSPLHF. V gene TRBV7-6 combines with J gene TRBJ1-6; unclear D gene. The germline V and J ends were trimmed by 3 bases and 10 bases, with 16 bases remaining between them. This CDR3 is built from 15 residues. The germline gives CDR1 SGHVS, CDR2 FNYEAQ.

The V gene is TRBV4-1, the J gene TRBJ2-5; weak D call: TRBD1 (5 bases). CDR1 is MGHRA, CDR2 YSYEKL, per germline. V shed 0 bases and J shed 3 bases, with 8 bases lying between them. The CDR3 length is 14 residues. For the CDR3, the DNA is TGCGCCAGCAGCCAAGACAGGGTGAAAGAGACCCAGTACTTC. This codes for CASSQDRVKETQYF.

The V gene is TRBV4-1, the J gene TRBJ2-5; 13 nucleotides match TRBD2. Germline-derived CDR1 and CDR2 are MGHRA and YSYEKL. J lost 2 bases, V lost 1 base, and 7 bases had no gene match. This CDR3 is 18 amino acids long. The CDR3 DNA follows: TGCGCCAGCAGCCAAGTCCTCGGGACTAGCGGGGTTCAAGAGACCCAGTACTTC. It is translated as CASSQVLGTSGVQETQYF.

As DNA, the CDR3 is TGCGCCAGCAGCCAAGAGGGGGGATTGTACCAAGAGACCCAGTACTTC. It codes for CASSQEGGLYQETQYF. V is TRBV4-1 and J is TRBJ2-5, with D maybe TRBD2 (6 bases). The CDR3 has 16 amino acids. Trimming removed 0 bases from V and 0 bases from J, with 11 bases in between. The germline V gene encodes CDR1 MGHRA and CDR2 YSYEKL.

This clone was seen a few times. The V and J genes are TRBV11-2 and TRBJ2-3, with D perhaps TRBD2 (5 bases). The CDR3 sequence is 15 residues long. Deletions cut 0 bases from V and 7 bases from J, with 14 bases between. CDR1 is SGHAT, CDR2 FQNNGV, per germline. CDR3 residues: CASSLEAGFGHTQYF. As DNA, the CDR3 is TGTGCCAGCAGCTTAGAGGCGGGCTTTGGGCATACGCAGTATTTT.

The gene calls are TRBV15 and TRBJ1-2; the match to TRBD1 covers 7 bases. This CDR3 has 14 amino acids. Germline values: CDR1 LNHNV, CDR2 YYDKDF (reference sequence). The V segment lost 0 bases and the J segment 6 bases; nucleotides outside the gene matches: 4. The CDR3 loop reads CATSREAGGHGYTF. The CDR3 nucleotides read TGTGCCACCAGCAGAGAAGCAGGGGGACATGGCTACACCTTC.

In this sample, this clone turned up a few times. The J gene is TRBJ2-2, the V gene TRBV7-9; D not certain. Germline V gene sequence: CDR1 SEHNR, CDR2 FQNEAQ (reference sequence). The CDR3 is 14 residues long. V shed 5 bases and J shed 1 base, with 8 bases lying between them. CDR3 loop: CASSQEKNTGELFF. CDR3 DNA: TGTGCCAGCAGCCAAGAGAAGAACACCGGGGAGCTGTTTTTT.

The CDR3 loop reads CASSYSVGGGYTF. The CDR3 region has the DNA TGTGCCAGCAGTTACTCAGTAGGAGGTGGCTACACCTTC. The chain carries TRBV6-5 and TRBJ1-2; unclear D gene. Germline-derived CDR1 and CDR2 are MNHEY and SVGAGI. The CDR3 is made up of 13 amino acids. Trimming shortened V by 0 bases and J by 7 bases, and 9 bases separated the two germline ends.

The chain couples TRBV11-2 to TRBJ2-3; possible D gene TRBD1, 5 bases. Germline V gene data show CDR1 as SGHAT and CDR2 as FQNNGV. The CDR3 totals 14 residues. The ends were cut back, 4 bases at V and 1 base at J, with 9 bases in the middle. The CDR3 DNA is TGTGCCAGCAGCTCTCTAGGGGGCACAGATACGCAGTATTTT. It specifies CASSSLGGTDTQYF.

This clone was counted between two and nine times. The DNA of the CDR3 is TGCGCCAGCAGCCAGGGAGGAATGGGACAGGGGATCAACCATGGCTACACCTTC. This codes for CASSQGGMGQGINHGYTF. This sequence joins TRBV4-1 and TRBJ1-2; 10 nucleotides match TRBD1. The V segment lost 3 bases and the J segment 6 bases; nucleotides outside the gene matches: 16. The CDR3 is 18 amino acids. The germline CDR1 and CDR2 sequences are MGHRA and YSYEKL.

The chain combines TRBV29-1 with TRBJ2-7, with 7 bases identical to TRBD1. Germline V CDR1 and CDR2: SQVTM, ANQGSEA. V was pared by 5 bases and J by 4 bases, with 5 bases of the junction left unmatched. The CDR3 is 12 residues long. CDR3 protein: CSVRTGVYEQYF. In nucleotides, the CDR3 is TGCAGCGTTCGAACAGGGGTTTACGAGCAGTACTTC.

This clone turned up a few times. The CDR3 region is CSVEDQDSFYGYTF. The CDR3 coding sequence is TGCAGCGTTGAAGATCAGGACAGCTTCTATGGCTACACCTTC. The chain employs TRBV29-1 and TRBJ1-2; D possibly corresponds to TRBD1 (6 bases). This CDR3 comprises 14 residues. CDR1 and CDR2 (germline): SQVTM, ANQGSEA. V gave up 0 bases and J gave up 4 bases, with 12 bases separating them. The whole variable domain, remainder taken from reference TRBV29-1 and TRBJ1-2, is SAVISQKPSRDICQRGTSLTIQCQVDSQVTMMFWYRQQPGQSLTLIATANQGSEATYESGFVIDKFPISRPNLTFSTLTVSNMSPEDSSIYLCSVEDQDSFYGYTFGSGTRLTVV.

The J gene is TRBJ2-5, the V gene TRBV29-1, with a possible D match to TRBD1 (7 bases). V dropped 2 bases and J dropped 5 bases, with 15 bases sitting between them. The CDR3 is made up of 14 amino acids. From germline, CDR1 is SQVTM and CDR2 ANQGSEA. This chain's CDR3 is CSVELVQGRETQYF. CDR3 nucleotides: TGCAGCGTTGAATTGGTACAGGGGAGGGAGACCCAGTACTTC.

In its sample, this clone was seen a few times. The chain carries TRBV6-5 and TRBJ2-1, with a tentative D call TRBD1 (6 bases). This CDR3 spans 15 amino acids. The germline gives CDR1 MNHEY, CDR2 SVGAGI. V gave up 10 bases and J gave up 6 bases, with 22 bases separating them. The CDR3 region is CATTQRRGSINEQFF. The CDR3 DNA reads as TGTGCCACCACCCAACGCAGGGGAAGCATCAATGAGCAGTTCTTC.